This T cell receptor (beta chain) was recorded in a study of blood T cells in healthy people across ages. This CDR3 is 14 amino acids long. Per germline, CDR1 SGHTA and CDR2 FQGNSA. Primed by a sample-barcoded 5' primer and a J-beta primer mix, a second PCR proceeded for 7 to 11 cycles. A single record per CDR3 protein comes from TCRdb applying MiXCR to the 5' RACE reads. The sample includes 1.5 million to 2 million distinct CDR3 sequences, about 49% of them seen just once. The sample, approximately 10 milliliters of peripheral blood, was drawn from each donor. Per sample, a minimum of 6 million PBMCs were isolated. For this clonotype: A read error may explain this, as a much larger clone is one base away.

The sequencing input was blood. The chain links TRBV7-2 to TRBJ2-7, with D possibly being TRBD1 (5 bases). The TCR was taken from a woman between 40 and 55 years old in good health. CDR3 DNA sequence: TGTGTCAGCAGCTTTGGTGGGGCCGCCTACGAGCAGTACTTC. Translating it yields CVSSFGGAAYEQYF.